This T cell receptor beta chain was sequenced in a study of T cell responses to AZD1222 COVID-19 vaccine. Study findings and constraints: Vaccine-associated CD4 TCRs spanned spike, dominant at 160-218 and 743-854. Seropositive status at baseline applied to only a handful of AZD1222 recipients. A rise in Spike-specific TCR breadth and depth followed two AZD1222 doses. It should be noted that donors were predominantly white British and more often female, and clonal diversity was possibly underestimated.

Regarding this clone: Its antigen is not identified.

CDR1 is SGHTA, CDR2 FQGTGA, per germline. V was pared by 4 bases and J by 1 base, with 7 bases between. The CDR3 contains 13 residues. Measured with immunoSEQ multiplex PCR; TCRdb has only the in-frame clones, and not every one. The sample comprises about 140,000 clones, over 80% of which are singletons, and approximately 6.5% rests with the top ten. The J gene is TRBJ1-1, the V gene TRBV7-3; no firm D call. This TCR was sampled from an adult who received the AZD1222 COVID-19 vaccine. The sequences come from peripheral blood, collected 28 days after the second AZD1222 dose. CDR3 amino acids: CASSSYRNTEAFF. The CDR3 bases are TGTGCCAGCAGCTCGTACAGGAACACTGAAGCTTTCTTT.